The 9 T cell receptor beta chains in this list originate from one sample, sequenced in a study of blood T cell repertoires in COVID-19 (dated by TCRdb to the early 2020s). Libraries were built with the immunoSEQ multiplex PCR assay. What TCRdb holds here is the immuneACCESS table cut down to in-frame rearrangements. Part of the clones is not present; checked against another copy, under half of the missing clones reflect an unresolved V gene, and the others are unexplained. This sample gives 200,000 to 250,000 clones in total; approximately 78% of them show up just once. Of the sample, over 4% falls within the top ten clones. The source material was peripheral blood. The receptors here all came from a woman in her seventies with COVID-19, enrolled during active disease.

The rearrangement links TRBV18 to TRBJ2-7; TRBD2 is a possible D gene (5 bases). The CDR3 consists of 13 residues. V lost 4 bases and J lost 5, with 12 bases in between. Per the germline V gene, CDR1 is KGHSH and CDR2 is LQKENI. CDR3 region: CASSLLLDNEQYF. The CDR3 DNA is TGTGCCAGCTCACTCCTACTAGATAACGAGCAGTACTTC.

The gene calls are TRBV12-3 or TRBV12-4 and TRBJ1-1; 9 bases line up with TRBD1. Germline trimming cut 2 bases from V and 8 bases from J; bases unmatched to any gene: 3. This CDR3 has 13 amino acids. CDR3 sequence: CASSLRGTGEAFF. The CDR3 DNA follows: TGTGCCAGCAGTTTACGAGGGACAGGGGAAGCTTTCTTT.

The V and J genes are TRBV7-9 and TRBJ2-7, with 8 bases lining up with TRBD2. CDR3 length equals 13 residues. With 5 bases clipped from V and 4 bases from J, the junction kept 4 bases outside the gene matches. The V gene's germline CDR1 is SEHNR and CDR2 FQNEAQ (reference sequence). CDR3 amino acids: CASSHSGSYEQYF. The CDR3 coding sequence is TGTGCCAGCAGCCACAGCGGGAGTTACGAGCAGTACTTC.

This clone was recorded only once. This chain links TRBV19 with TRBJ1-5; perhaps TRBD1 as D (5 bases). Germline values: CDR1 LNHDA, CDR2 SQIVND (reference sequence). V lost 3 bases and J 4 bases, leaving 19 bases between the germline ends. The CDR3 runs to 17 residues. The CDR3 bases are TGTGCCAGTAGTATTTTCCCCAGGGTGGAGGGGAATCAGCCCCAGCATTTT. It yields the protein CASSIFPRVEGNQPQHF.

A note on this clone: The sample carries other DNA sequences with the same CDR3. The chain joins TRBV7-2 to TRBJ2-1; 9 bases agree with TRBD2. V was pared by 3 bases and J by 0 bases, with 3 bases of the junction left unmatched. Germline CDR1 is SGHTA and CDR2 is FQGNSA. The CDR3 has 16 residues. The chain's CDR3 is CASSFAGGSSYNEQFF. The CDR3 DNA reads as TGTGCCAGCAGCTTCGCGGGGGGGAGCTCCTACAATGAGCAGTTCTTC.

The chain recombines TRBV7-2 with TRBJ1-2, with 12 bases lining up with TRBD1. The CDR3 runs 17 residues. CDR1 is SGHTA and CDR2 is FQGNSA in the germline V gene. Germline trimming cut 0 bases from V and 6 bases from J; bases unmatched to any gene: 8. The CDR3 nucleotides read TGTGCCAGCAGCTTAGCGGGGACAGGGGGCTATTTGGATGGCTACACCTTC. Its translation: CASSLAGTGGYLDGYTF.

The V gene is TRBV19, the J gene TRBJ2-7; 12 nucleotides align to TRBD2. The CDR3 length is 15 residues. CDR1 LNHDA and CDR2 SQIVND come from the germline V gene (reference sequence). The V and J ends lost 3 bases and 4 bases, in that order; junction bases with no gene match: 4. This chain's CDR3 is CASSIKLAGGYEQYF. The DNA for the CDR3 is TGTGCCAGTAGTATCAAACTAGCGGGGGGATACGAGCAGTACTTC.

V and J are TRBV10-1 and TRBJ1-5, with D hard to call. The V and J ends lost 3 bases and 9 bases respectively, with 18 bases between them. The CDR3 runs 15 residues. Germline V lookup: CDR1 WNHNN, CDR2 SYGVQD (reference sequence). This CDR3 is CASSEDPTGPRPQHF. DNA of the CDR3: TGCGCCAGCAGTGAAGACCCGACCGGCCCTAGGCCCCAGCATTTT.

This clone was seen only a few times. This chain joins TRBV18 and TRBJ1-2; no clear D. Germline V gene sequence: CDR1 KGHSH, CDR2 LQKENI. V lost 4 bases and J 8 bases, leaving 26 bases between the germline ends. There are 17 residues in the CDR3. CDR3 in DNA: TGTGCCAGCTCACAAACCGGCACCTCGCAATACCCGGGGGGCTACACCTTC. As protein: CASSQTGTSQYPGGYTF.